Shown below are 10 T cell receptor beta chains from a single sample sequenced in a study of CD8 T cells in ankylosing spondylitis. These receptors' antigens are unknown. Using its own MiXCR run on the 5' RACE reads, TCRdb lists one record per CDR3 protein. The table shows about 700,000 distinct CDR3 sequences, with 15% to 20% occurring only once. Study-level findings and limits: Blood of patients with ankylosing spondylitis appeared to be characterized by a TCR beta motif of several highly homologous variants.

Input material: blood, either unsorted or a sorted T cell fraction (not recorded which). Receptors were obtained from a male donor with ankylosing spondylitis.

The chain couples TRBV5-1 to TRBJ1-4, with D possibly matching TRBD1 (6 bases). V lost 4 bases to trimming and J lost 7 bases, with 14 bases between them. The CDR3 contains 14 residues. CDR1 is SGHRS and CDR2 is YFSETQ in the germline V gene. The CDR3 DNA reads TGCGCCAGCAGCAGGACAGCAGATCTTGAAAAACTGTTTTTT. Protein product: CASSRTADLEKLFF.

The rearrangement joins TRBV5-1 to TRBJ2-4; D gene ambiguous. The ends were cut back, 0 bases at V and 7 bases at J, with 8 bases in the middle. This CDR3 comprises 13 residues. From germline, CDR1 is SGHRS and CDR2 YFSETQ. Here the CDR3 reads CASSLAAPNIQYF. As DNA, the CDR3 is TGCGCCAGCAGCTTGGCGGCTCCGAACATTCAGTACTTC.

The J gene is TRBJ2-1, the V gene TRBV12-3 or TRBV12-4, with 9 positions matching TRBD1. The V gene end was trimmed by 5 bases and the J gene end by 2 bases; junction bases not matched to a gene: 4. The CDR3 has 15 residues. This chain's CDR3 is CASSPDRGPYNEQFF. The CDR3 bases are TGTGCCAGCAGTCCGGACAGGGGACCCTACAATGAGCAGTTCTTC.

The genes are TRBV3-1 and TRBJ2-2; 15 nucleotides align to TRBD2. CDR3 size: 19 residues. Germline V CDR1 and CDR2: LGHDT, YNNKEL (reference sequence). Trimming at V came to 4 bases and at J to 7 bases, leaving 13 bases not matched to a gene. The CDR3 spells CASSPTSGLAGGRNGELFF. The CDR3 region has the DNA TGTGCCAGCAGCCCGACGAGTGGACTAGCGGGAGGGCGGAACGGGGAGCTGTTTTTT.

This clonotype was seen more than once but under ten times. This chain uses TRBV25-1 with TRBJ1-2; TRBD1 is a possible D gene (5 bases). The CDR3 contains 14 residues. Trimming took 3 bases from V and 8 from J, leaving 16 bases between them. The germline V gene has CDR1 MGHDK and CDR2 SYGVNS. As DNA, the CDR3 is TGTGCCAGCAGTGATCCTGATAGGGGAATAGGCTACACCTTC. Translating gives CASSDPDRGIGYTF.

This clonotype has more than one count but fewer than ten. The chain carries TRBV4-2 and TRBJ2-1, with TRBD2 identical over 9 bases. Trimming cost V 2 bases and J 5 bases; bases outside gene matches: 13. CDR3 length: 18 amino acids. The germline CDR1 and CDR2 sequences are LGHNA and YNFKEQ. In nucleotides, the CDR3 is TGTGCCAGCAGCCAAATTAAGAGCGCGGGAGGGGAAAACAATGAGCAGTTCTTC. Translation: CASSQIKSAGGENNEQFF.

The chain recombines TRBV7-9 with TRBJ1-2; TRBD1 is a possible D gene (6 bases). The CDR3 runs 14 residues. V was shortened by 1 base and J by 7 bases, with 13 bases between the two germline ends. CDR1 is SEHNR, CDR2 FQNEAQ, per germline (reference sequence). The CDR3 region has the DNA TGTGCCAGCAGCTTAGGTGCGGGGGCAGGTGGCTACACCTTC. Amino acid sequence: CASSLGAGAGGYTF.

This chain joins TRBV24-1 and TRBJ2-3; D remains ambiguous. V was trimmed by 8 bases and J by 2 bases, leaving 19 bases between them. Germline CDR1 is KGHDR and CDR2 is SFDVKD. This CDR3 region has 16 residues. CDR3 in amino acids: CATTPTPPPITDTQYF. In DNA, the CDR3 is TGTGCCACCACTCCCACACCACCACCGATCACAGATACGCAGTATTTT.

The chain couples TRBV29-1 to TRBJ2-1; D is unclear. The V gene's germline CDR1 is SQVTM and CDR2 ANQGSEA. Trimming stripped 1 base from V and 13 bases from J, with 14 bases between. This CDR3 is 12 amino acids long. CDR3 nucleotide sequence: TGCAGCGTTGAAGCGCCGGCCCGCCACCAGTTCTTC. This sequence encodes CSVEAPARHQFF.

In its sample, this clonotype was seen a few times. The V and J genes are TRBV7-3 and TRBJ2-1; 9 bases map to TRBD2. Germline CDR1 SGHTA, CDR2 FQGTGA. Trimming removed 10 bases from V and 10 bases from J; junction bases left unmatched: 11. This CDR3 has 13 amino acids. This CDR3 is CATGTSPTGEQFF. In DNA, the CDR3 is TGTGCCACCGGGACTAGCCCTACGGGGGAGCAGTTCTTC.